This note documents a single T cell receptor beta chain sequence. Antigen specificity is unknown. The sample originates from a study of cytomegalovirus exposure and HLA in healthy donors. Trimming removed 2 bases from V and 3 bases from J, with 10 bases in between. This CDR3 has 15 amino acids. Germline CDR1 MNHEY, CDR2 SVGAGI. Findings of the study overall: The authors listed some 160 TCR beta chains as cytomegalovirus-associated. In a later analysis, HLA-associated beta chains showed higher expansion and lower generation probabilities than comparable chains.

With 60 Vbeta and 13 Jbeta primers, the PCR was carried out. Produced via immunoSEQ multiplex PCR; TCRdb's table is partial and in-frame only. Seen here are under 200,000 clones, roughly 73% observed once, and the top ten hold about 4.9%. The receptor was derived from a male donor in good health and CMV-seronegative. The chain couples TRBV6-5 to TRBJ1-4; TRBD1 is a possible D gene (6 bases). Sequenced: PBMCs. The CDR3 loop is CASSYRTDPNEKLFF. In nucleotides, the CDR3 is TGTGCCAGCAGTTACAGGACAGACCCTAATGAAAAACTGTTTTTT.